This is a list of T cell receptor beta chains from one sample in a study of T cells in Graves' hyperthyroidism and ophthalmopathy. TCRdb analysed the multiplex PCR reads with MiXCR anew, one entry per CDR3 protein. This repertoire shows over 500,000 distinct CDR3 sequences, around 15% found once; its top ten account for approximately 30%. Sample: blood. The receptor source for this set is a woman between 25 and 40 years old with Graves' ophthalmopathy. CDR3s include the opening cysteine and the closing phenylalanine or tryptophan. The D gene is left open where the match is weak.

TRBV12-5,TRBJ2-3,NA,CASGRTVTDTQYF
TRBV20-1,TRBJ2-6,NA,CSARDRAGANVLTF
TRBV20-1,TRBJ2-7,TRBD2,CSATGGASYEQYF
TRBV5-1,TRBJ2-5,TRBD2,CASSPGDRLAVTQYF
TRBV12-3/TRBV12-4,TRBJ1-2,NA,CASSPTESGDGYGYTF
TRBV6-1,TRBJ2-7,NA,CASSSRDGEYEQYF
TRBV11-3,TRBJ2-3,TRBD2,CASSRNSGSSDTQYF
TRBV29-1,TRBJ2-3,NA,CSVDAGIGDTQYF
TRBV7-9,TRBJ2-7,NA,CASSLRDSYYEQYF
TRBV7-9,TRBJ2-5,NA,CASSLAAGAGTQYF
TRBV6-1,TRBJ1-5,TRBD1,CASSKRYRGGNQPQHF
TRBV20-1,TRBJ1-5,NA,CSARLGLDQPQHF
TRBV4-1,TRBJ2-7,TRBD1,CASSHEGTAYEQYF
TRBV15,TRBJ2-7,NA,CATSRGGAGDSYEQYF
TRBV7-2,TRBJ1-1,NA,CASSPAGGEAFF
TRBV6-5,TRBJ2-5,NA,CASSYRGRSQETQYF
TRBV27,TRBJ2-3,TRBD2,CASSLRLAGDTQYF
TRBV20-1,TRBJ2-5,NA,CSARVQRGLETQYF
TRBV7-9,TRBJ1-2,NA,CASSMTVDGYTF
TRBV7-7,TRBJ2-3,TRBD2,CASSLAGGIGATDTQYF
TRBV18,TRBJ1-2,NA,CASSPELNYGYTF
TRBV20-1,TRBJ2-5,NA,CSASISLQETQYF
TRBV6-1,TRBJ2-1,TRBD2,CASSVRGGASYNEQFF
TRBV11-2,TRBJ2-7,NA,CASSSRTDPSYEQYF